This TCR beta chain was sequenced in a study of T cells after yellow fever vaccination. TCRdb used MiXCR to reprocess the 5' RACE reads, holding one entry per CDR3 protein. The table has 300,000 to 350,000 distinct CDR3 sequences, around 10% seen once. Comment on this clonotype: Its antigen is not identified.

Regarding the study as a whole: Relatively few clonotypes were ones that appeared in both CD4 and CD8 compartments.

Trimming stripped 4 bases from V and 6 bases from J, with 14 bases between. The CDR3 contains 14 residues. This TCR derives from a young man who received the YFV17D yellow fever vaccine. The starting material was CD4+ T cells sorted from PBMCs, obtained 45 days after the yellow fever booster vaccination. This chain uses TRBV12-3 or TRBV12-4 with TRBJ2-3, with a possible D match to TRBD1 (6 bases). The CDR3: CASSSGRQGDTQYF. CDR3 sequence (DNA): TGTGCCAGCAGTTCAGGCAGGCAGGGGGATACGCAGTATTTT.